This passage covers 17 T cell receptor beta chains from one sample sequenced in a study of CD8 T cells in Susac syndrome. The RNA input was roughly 0.45 to 1 ug, and it was reverse transcribed with random hexamers. TCRdb recomputed calls from the immunoSEQ multiplex PCR reads with MiXCR, one row per CDR3 protein. The profile shows 200,000 or so distinct CDR3 sequences, 90% to 96% of them singletons. Material for sequencing was CD4+ T cells from PBMCs. These receptors were collected from a human donor with multiple sclerosis.

This chain connects TRBV16 to TRBJ1-2, with D tentatively TRBD1 (5 bases). Trimming left V 3 bases short and J 6 bases short, with 14 bases between. CDR1 and CDR2 from the germline V gene are KGHSY and FQNENV. There are 14 residues in the CDR3. Here the CDR3 reads CASSHGDGGNGYTF. CDR3 DNA sequence: TGTGCCAGCAGCCACGGGGACGGGGGAAATGGCTACACCTTC.

The chain has TRBV27 and TRBJ2-5, with 9 bases that match TRBD1. Trimming cost V 4 bases and J 5 bases; bases outside gene matches: 8. CDR1 MNHEY and CDR2 SMNVEV come from the germline V gene (reference sequence). This CDR3 contains 15 residues. In DNA form, the CDR3 reads TGTGCCAGCAGTTCCTACTCCGACAGGGGGGAGACCCAGTACTTC. Its translation: CASSSYSDRGETQYF.

The chain is built from TRBV30 and TRBJ2-7; no clear D gene. This CDR3 comprises 13 residues. Germline V gene data show CDR1 as GTSNPN and CDR2 as SVGIG (reference sequence). V was trimmed by 4 bases and J by 6 bases, leaving 16 bases between them. The CDR3 DNA is TGTGCCTGGAAACGTTCCAGCTTGGGCGAGCAGTACTTC. It codes for CAWKRSSLGEQYF.

This sequence joins TRBV20-1 and TRBJ2-1; D is possibly TRBD2 (5 bases). This CDR3 contains 14 residues. Per germline, CDR1 DFQATT and CDR2 SNEGSKA (reference sequence). Deletions cut 3 bases from V and 9 bases from J, with 18 bases between. The CDR3 coding sequence is TGCAGTGCTAGTCGTACTAGTCGCTCCGGTGAGCAGTTCTTC. Residues: CSASRTSRSGEQFF.

The rearrangement links TRBV9 to TRBJ2-2; possibly TRBD1 for D (5 bases). From germline, CDR1 is SGDLS and CDR2 YYNGEE. The CDR3 contains 16 residues. The ends were cut back, 0 bases at V and 3 bases at J, with 12 bases in the middle. CDR3 sequence reads: CASSVVQGRDTGELFF. The CDR3 bases are TGTGCCAGCAGCGTAGTGCAGGGAAGGGACACCGGGGAGCTGTTTTTT.

As DNA, the CDR3 is TGCAGCGTTGTACCTGGCTACACCTTC. It translates to CSVVPGYTF. V usage is TRBV29-1 and J usage is TRBJ1-2; D not certain. The CDR3 contains 9 residues. V shed 4 bases and J shed 7 bases, with 4 bases lying between them. The germline gives CDR1 SQVTM, CDR2 ANQGSEA.

In nucleotides, the CDR3 is TGTGCCAGCAGCCAGCGTCAGTATCCCGAGCAGTACTTC. Protein sequence: CASSQRQYPEQYF. V usage is TRBV3-1 and J usage is TRBJ2-7; D is unclear. Germline V CDR1 and CDR2: LGHDT, YNNKEL (reference sequence). The CDR3 has 13 amino acids. Deletions cut 3 bases from V and 6 bases from J, with 12 bases between.

The V gene is TRBV12-3 or TRBV12-4, the J gene TRBJ1-2; TRBD1 might be the D (5 bases). The CDR3 spans 13 residues. V dropped 5 bases and J dropped 6 bases, with 13 bases sitting between them. The CDR3 DNA reads as TGTGCCAGCAGTCTCGGATGGGGGGATGGCTACACCTTC. It encodes CASSLGWGDGYTF.

CDR3 loop: CASTSGLRDTQYF. The CDR3 DNA is TGTGCCAGCACCTCGGGCCTTCGAGATACGCAGTATTTT. V usage is TRBV7-9 and J usage is TRBJ2-3; no clear D. CDR3 length: 13 amino acids. V lost 7 bases, J lost 5 bases, and 13 bases lay in between. Germline V lookup: CDR1 SEHNR, CDR2 FQNEAQ (reference sequence).

The chain couples TRBV20-1 to TRBJ2-3; D is possibly TRBD2 (5 bases). CDR3 length equals 14 residues. Germline CDR1 DFQATT, CDR2 SNEGSKA (reference sequence). The V end lost 6 bases, the J end lost 2 bases, and 15 bases lay between the germline ends. CDR3 sequence: CSALTGVYTDTQYF. CDR3 nucleotides: TGCAGTGCGTTAACCGGGGTCTACACAGATACGCAGTATTTT.

The rearrangement uses TRBV23-1 and TRBJ1-2; maybe TRBD1 (6 bases). TRBV23-1 is an ORF; its function is uncertain. This CDR3 has 17 amino acids. With 4 bases removed from V and 1 base from J, the gap between germline ends came to 19 bases. CDR3 in DNA: TGCGCCAGCAGTCGCCTCCGGGACACGATTTGTAACTATGGCTACACCTTC. Translating it yields CASSRLRDTICNYGYTF.

The genes are TRBV9 and TRBJ1-1; D not resolved. Trimming removed 0 bases at V and 3 bases at J, with 6 bases between. CDR3 length: 13 amino acids. CDR1 is SGDLS and CDR2 is YYNGEE in the germline V gene. CDR3 region: CASSVGLYTEAFF. CDR3 nucleotides: TGTGCCAGCAGCGTAGGGTTATACACTGAAGCTTTCTTT. The full variable domain, its missing parts supplied by reference TRBV9 and TRBJ1-1, is DSGVTQTPKHLITATGQRVTLRCSPRSGDLSVYWYQQSLDQGLQFLIQYYNGEERAKGNILERFSAQQFPDLHSELNLSSLELGDSALYFCASSVGLYTEAFFGQGTRLTVV.

V and J are TRBV9 and TRBJ2-7; 8 bases align to TRBD1. With V trimmed by 0 bases and J by 1 base, 6 bases remained unmatched. The CDR3 contains 16 residues. Germline CDR1 SGDLS, CDR2 YYNGEE. The CDR3 nucleotides are TGTGCCAGCAGCGTAGAGCCGAGACAGGGGTCCTACGAGCAGTACTTC. Translation: CASSVEPRQGSYEQYF.

V usage is TRBV5-1 and J usage is TRBJ2-5; no clear D. Looked up from germline, CDR1 is SGHRS and CDR2 is YFSETQ. Trimming left V 4 bases short and J 1 base short, with 14 bases between. This CDR3 has 15 amino acids. The chain's CDR3 is CASSERPISQETQYF. The CDR3 nucleotides are TGCGCCAGCAGCGAACGCCCTATCTCCCAAGAGACCCAGTACTTC.

The J gene is TRBJ2-1, the V gene TRBV2; TRBD2 might be the D (5 bases). The CDR3 loop spans 13 amino acids. Per the germline V gene, CDR1 is SNHLY and CDR2 is FYNNEI. The V and J ends lost 4 bases and 5 bases respectively, with 9 bases between them. Here the CDR3 reads CASSVGLDNEQFF. Written as DNA, the CDR3 is TGTGCCAGCAGTGTCGGACTCGACAATGAGCAGTTCTTC.

The rearrangement links TRBV3-1 to TRBJ1-2; 9 bases line up with TRBD1. After removal of 4 bases from V and 6 bases from J, the junction contained 6 bases not matched to a gene. The CDR3 consists of 14 residues. CDR1 is LGHDT and CDR2 is YNNKEL in the germline V gene (reference sequence). The CDR3 is CASSPLGDRDGYTF. The CDR3 nucleotides are TGTGCCAGCAGCCCCCTTGGGGACAGGGATGGCTACACCTTC.

V usage is TRBV5-1 and J usage is TRBJ1-2; TRBD1 matches 7 bases. V trimming: 0 bases; J trimming: 6 bases; junction bases outside the gene matches: 5. CDR3 length: 14 amino acids. The germline gives CDR1 SGHRS, CDR2 YFSETQ. Here the CDR3 reads CASSLAGGGDGYTF. The CDR3 DNA sequence: TGCGCCAGCAGCTTGGCCGGAGGGGGCGATGGCTACACCTTC.